This TCR beta chain was profiled in a study of beta chain features in type 1 diabetes. Every bit of the isolated RNA underwent reverse transcription, so sequencing read expressed TCRB transcripts. This table comes from immunoSEQ multiplex PCR, and its TCRdb copy is limited to in-frame clones, with some not included. The table has under 300,000 clones, 25% to 35% seen once. The CDR3 is made up of 14 amino acids. Germline values: CDR1 SGHNT, CDR2 YYREEE (reference sequence). Trimming left V 4 bases short and J 1 base short, with 11 bases between. This chain connects TRBV5-4 to TRBJ2-5; weak D call: TRBD2 (6 bases). This TCR was recovered from a man aged 30-40 years in good health. Sequencing used central memory CD4+ T cells from blood. DNA for the CDR3: TGTGCCAGCAGCACCGGAGGGAGCCAAGAGACCCAGTACTTC. It is translated as CASSTGGSQETQYF.